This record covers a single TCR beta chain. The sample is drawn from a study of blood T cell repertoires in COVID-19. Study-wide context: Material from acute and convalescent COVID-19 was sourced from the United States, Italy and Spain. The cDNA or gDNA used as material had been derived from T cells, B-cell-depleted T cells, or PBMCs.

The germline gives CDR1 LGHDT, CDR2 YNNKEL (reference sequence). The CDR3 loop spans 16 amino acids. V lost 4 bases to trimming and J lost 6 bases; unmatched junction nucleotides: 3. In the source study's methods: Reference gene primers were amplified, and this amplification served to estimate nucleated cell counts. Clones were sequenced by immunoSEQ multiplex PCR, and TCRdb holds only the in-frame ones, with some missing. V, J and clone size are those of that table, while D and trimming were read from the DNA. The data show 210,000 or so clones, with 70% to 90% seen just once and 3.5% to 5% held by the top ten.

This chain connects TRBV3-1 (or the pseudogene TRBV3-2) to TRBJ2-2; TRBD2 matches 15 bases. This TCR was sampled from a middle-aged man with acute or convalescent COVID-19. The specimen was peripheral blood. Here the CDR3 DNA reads TGTGCCAGCAGCCGGACTAGCGGGGGGGCCTCCGGGGAGCTGTTTTTT. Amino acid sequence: CASSRTSGGASGELFF.